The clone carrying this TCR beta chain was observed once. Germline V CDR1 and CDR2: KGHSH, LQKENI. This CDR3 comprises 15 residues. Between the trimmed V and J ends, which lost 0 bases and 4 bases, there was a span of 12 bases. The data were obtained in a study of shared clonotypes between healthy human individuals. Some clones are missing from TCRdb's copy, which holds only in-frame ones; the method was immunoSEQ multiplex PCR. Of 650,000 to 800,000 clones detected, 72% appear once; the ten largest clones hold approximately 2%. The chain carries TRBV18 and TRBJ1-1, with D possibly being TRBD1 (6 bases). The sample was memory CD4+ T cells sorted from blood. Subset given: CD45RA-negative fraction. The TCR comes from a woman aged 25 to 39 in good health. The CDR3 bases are TGTGCCAGCTCACCACCGAGAGGGGGAGGCACTGAAGCTTTCTTT. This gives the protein CASSPPRGGGTEAFF.